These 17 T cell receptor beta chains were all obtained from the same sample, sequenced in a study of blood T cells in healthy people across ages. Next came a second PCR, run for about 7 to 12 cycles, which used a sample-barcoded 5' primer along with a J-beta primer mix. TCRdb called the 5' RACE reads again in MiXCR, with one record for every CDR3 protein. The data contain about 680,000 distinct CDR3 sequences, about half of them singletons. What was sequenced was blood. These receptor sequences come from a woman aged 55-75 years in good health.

For the CDR3, the DNA is TGTGCCAGCAGCCGTAGTCGGACAGGCGGAAGCTCCTACAATGAGCAGTTCTTC. Protein: CASSRSRTGGSSYNEQFF. This chain uses TRBV4-2 with TRBJ2-1; TRBD1 aligns across 7 bases. This CDR3 has 18 amino acids. In germline, CDR1 is LGHNA, CDR2 YNFKEQ. V shed 4 bases, J shed 0 bases, and the junction held 12 bases outside the gene matches.

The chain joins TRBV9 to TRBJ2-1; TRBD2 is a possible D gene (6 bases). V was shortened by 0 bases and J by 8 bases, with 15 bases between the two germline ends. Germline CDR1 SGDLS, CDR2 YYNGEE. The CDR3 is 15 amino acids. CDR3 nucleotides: TGTGCCAGCAGCGTAGCTCTCGGGAGAAAGGATGAGCAGTTCTTC. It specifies CASSVALGRKDEQFF.

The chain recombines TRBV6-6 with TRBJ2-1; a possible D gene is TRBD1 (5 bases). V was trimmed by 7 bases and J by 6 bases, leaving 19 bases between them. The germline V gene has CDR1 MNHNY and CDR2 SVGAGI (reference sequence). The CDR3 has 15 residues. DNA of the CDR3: TGTGCCAGCATGGGGCGGACCGCCGGTTTCAATGAGCAGTTCTTC. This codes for CASMGRTAGFNEQFF.

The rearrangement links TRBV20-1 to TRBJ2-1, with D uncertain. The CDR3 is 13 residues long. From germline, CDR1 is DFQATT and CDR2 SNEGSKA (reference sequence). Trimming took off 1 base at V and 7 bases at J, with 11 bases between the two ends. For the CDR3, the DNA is TGCAGTGCTAGAGTGGCCAAGTGGAATGAGCAGTTCTTC. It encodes CSARVAKWNEQFF.

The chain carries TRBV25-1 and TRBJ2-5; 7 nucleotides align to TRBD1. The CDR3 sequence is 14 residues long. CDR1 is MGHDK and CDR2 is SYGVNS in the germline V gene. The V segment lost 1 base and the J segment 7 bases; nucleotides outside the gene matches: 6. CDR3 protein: CASSESTGVGTQYF. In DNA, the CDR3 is TGTGCCAGCAGTGAATCCACAGGGGTAGGGACCCAGTACTTC.

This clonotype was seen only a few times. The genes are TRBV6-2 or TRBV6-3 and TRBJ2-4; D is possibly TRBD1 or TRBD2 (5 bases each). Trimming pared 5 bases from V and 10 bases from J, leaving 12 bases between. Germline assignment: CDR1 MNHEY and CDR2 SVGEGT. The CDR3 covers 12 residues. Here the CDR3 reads CASSHRDLIQYF. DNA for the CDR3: TGTGCCAGCAGTCACCGGGACCTTATTCAGTACTTC.

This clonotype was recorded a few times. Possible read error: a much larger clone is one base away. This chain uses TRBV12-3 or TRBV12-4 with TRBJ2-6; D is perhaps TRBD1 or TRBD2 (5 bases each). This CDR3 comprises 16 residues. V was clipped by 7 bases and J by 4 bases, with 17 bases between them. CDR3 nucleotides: TGTGCCAGCACCCAAGATGGGGGTTCGGGGGCCAACGTCCTGACTTTC. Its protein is CASTQDGGSGANVLTF.

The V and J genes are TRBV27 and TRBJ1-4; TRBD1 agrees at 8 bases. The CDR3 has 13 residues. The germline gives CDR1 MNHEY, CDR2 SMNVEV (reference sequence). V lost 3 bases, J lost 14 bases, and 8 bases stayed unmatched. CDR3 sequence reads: CASSFRQGSSLFF. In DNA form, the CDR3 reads TGTGCCAGCAGTTTCAGACAGGGGAGTAGCCTGTTTTTT.

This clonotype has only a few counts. CDR3 region: CASRGQGLSYEQYF. CDR3 DNA: TGTGCCAGCAGGGGACAGGGCTTGAGCTACGAGCAGTACTTC. The rearrangement links TRBV28 to TRBJ2-7, with TRBD1 matching over 9 bases. The length of the CDR3 is 14 residues. Germline loops: CDR1 MDHEN, CDR2 SYDVKM. J gave up 3 bases and V 6 bases, and 6 bases lay outside the gene matches.

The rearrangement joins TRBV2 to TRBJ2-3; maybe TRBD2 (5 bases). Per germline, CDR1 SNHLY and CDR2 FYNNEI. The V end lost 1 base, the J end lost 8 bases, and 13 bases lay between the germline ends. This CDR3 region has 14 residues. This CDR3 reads CASSEEEEPLTQYF. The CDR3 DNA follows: TGTGCCAGCAGTGAAGAGGAGGAACCGCTTACGCAGTATTTT.

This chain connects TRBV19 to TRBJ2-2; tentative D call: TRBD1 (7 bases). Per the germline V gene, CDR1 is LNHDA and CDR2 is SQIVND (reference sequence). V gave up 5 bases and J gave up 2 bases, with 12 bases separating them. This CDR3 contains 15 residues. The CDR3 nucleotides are TGTGCCAGTAGTGGAGGGACAGACAACACCGGGGAGCTGTTTTTT. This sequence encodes CASSGGTDNTGELFF.

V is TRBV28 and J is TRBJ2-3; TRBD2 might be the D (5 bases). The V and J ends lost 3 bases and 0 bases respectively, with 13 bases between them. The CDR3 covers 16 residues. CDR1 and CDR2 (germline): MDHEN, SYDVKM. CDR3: CASSFLGRTSTDTQYF. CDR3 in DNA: TGTGCCAGCAGTTTCCTAGGGCGGACTAGCACAGATACGCAGTATTTT.

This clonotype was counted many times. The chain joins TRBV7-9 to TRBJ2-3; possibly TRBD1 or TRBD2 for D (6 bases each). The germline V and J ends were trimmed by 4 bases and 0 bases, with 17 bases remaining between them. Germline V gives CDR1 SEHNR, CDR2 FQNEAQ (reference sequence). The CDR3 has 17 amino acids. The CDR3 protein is CASSSPRGRTSTDTQYF. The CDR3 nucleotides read TGTGCCAGCAGCTCCCCCCGGGGGCGGACTAGCACAGATACGCAGTATTTT.

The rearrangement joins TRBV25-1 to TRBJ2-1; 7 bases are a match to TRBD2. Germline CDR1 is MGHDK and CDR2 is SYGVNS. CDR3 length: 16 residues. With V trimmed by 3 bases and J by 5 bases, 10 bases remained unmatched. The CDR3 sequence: CASSDKGTGGNNEQFF. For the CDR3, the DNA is TGTGCCAGCAGTGACAAGGGGACGGGAGGCAACAATGAGCAGTTCTTC.

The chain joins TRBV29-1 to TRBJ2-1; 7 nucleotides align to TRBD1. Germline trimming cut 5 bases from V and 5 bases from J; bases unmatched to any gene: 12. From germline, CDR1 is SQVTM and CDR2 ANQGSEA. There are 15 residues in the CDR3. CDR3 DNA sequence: TGCAGCGTTCTCCCTCTCACAGGGACAGACAATGAGCAGTTCTTC. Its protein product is CSVLPLTGTDNEQFF.

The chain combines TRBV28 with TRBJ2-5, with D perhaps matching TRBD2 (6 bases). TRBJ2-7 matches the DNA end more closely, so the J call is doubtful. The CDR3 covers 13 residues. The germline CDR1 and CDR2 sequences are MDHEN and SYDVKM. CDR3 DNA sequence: TGTGCCAGCAGTTTGGGACTTACGGGCGAGCAGTACTTC. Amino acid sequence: CASSLGLTGEQYF.

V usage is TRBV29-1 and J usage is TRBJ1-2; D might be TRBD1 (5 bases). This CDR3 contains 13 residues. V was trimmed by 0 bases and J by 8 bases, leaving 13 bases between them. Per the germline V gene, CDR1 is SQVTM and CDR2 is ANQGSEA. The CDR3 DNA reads TGCAGCGTTGAAGATGGGGGGTTGGGCGGCTACACCTTC. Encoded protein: CSVEDGGLGGYTF.